A selection of T cell receptor beta chains follows, all from one sample in a study of T cells in Graves' hyperthyroidism and ophthalmopathy. One entry per CDR3 protein, called by TCRdb with MiXCR from the multiplex PCR reads. The repertoire holds about 360,000 distinct CDR3 sequences, with about 20% as singletons. The sample comprised blood. The receptors derive from a woman aged 18-35 years with Graves' hyperthyroidism. CDR3s include the opening cysteine and the closing phenylalanine or tryptophan. A D gene is named only where the DNA matches it firmly. Not all rows give a size; the values are once, few, many and, for expanded clones, a class.

size | J | V | D | CDR3 | DNA
many | TRBJ2-7 | TRBV4-2 | . | CASSQEWTLSYEQYF | TGTGCCAGCAGCCAAGAATGGACTCTCTCCTACGAGCAGTACTTC
few | TRBJ2-5 | TRBV29-1 | TRBD1 | CSAGTGGARKTQYF | TGCAGCGCCGGGACAGGGGGCGCCAGGAAGACCCAGTACTTC
many | TRBJ2-7 | TRBV20-1 | TRBD2 | CSAILAGKDNEQYF | TGCAGTGCTATTCTAGCGGGGAAGGATAACGAGCAGTACTTC
few | TRBJ1-3 | TRBV10-2 | . | CASTQGGNTIYF | TGCGCCAGCACCCAAGGAGGAAACACCATATATTTT
many | TRBJ1-5 | TRBV28 | TRBD1 | CASSPGTGTFNQPQHF | TGTGCCAGCAGTCCCGGGACAGGGACCTTTAATCAGCCCCAGCATTTT
many | TRBJ2-5 | TRBV5-5 | TRBD1 | CASSYSDREETQYF | TGTGCCAGCAGCTACTCGGACAGGGAAGAGACCCAGTACTTC
many | TRBJ2-7 | TRBV5-1 | . | CASSLGSFSAYEQYF | TGCGCCAGCAGCTTGGGTTCCTTTTCGGCCTACGAGCAGTACTTC
many | TRBJ2-7 | TRBV11-2 | . | CASSGPGGVYEQYF | TGTGCCAGCAGCGGCCCAGGGGGGGTCTACGAGCAGTACTTC
many | TRBJ1-5 | TRBV28 | . | CASSFGWVRVSNQPQHF | TGTGCCAGCAGTTTCGGCTGGGTGCGCGTTAGCAATCAGCCCCAGCATTTT
. | TRBJ1-5 | TRBV30 | TRBD1 | CAWSQGARQSQHF | TGTGCCTGGAGCCAGGGGGCGAGGCAGTCCCAGCATTTT
many | TRBJ2-5 | TRBV20-1 | . | CSARGDSHQYF | TGCAGTGCTAGAGGGGACTCTCACCAGTACTTC
many | TRBJ2-7 | TRBV28 | TRBD2 | CATKRTSGSYEQYF | TGTGCCACCAAAAGGACTAGCGGGTCCTACGAGCAGTACTTC
many | TRBJ1-2 | TRBV20-1 | . | CSARRGVHHGGGYTF | TGCAGTGCTAGACGAGGTGTACACCACGGAGGAGGCTACACCTTC
. | TRBJ2-2 | TRBV24-1 | . | CATSLQGTGELFF | TGTGCCACCAGCCTTCAGGGCACCGGGGAGCTGTTTTTT
many | TRBJ1-1 | TRBV24-1 | TRBD1 | CATGDSMNTEAFF | TGTGCCACGGGGGACAGTATGAACACTGAAGCTTTCTTT
many | TRBJ1-1 | TRBV2 | TRBD1 | CASTSGGQGEAFF | TGTGCCAGCACCAGCGGGGGACAGGGTGAAGCTTTCTTT
once | TRBJ2-5 | TRBV6-5 | TRBD1 | CASSYTPGGAVETQYF | TGTGCCAGCAGTTACACCCCAGGGGGCGCAGTAGAGACCCAGTACTTC
. | TRBJ1-1 | TRBV27 | TRBD1 | CASRQFKFQGQDGTEAFF | TGTGCCAGCAGACAGTTTAAATTCCAGGGACAGGATGGCACTGAAGCTTTCTTT
many | TRBJ1-1 | TRBV24-1 | . | CATSDRGNEAFF | TGTGCCACCAGTGACCGGGGGAACGAGGCTTTCTTT
. | TRBJ2-5 | TRBV12-3/TRBV12-4 | . | CASSLLTGTRETQYF | TGTGCCAGCAGTTTATTAACGGGGACTCGAGAGACCCAGTACTTC
many | TRBJ2-6 | TRBV20-1 | . | CSASSFASGANVLTF | TGCAGTGCTAGTTCTTTCGCCTCTGGGGCCAACGTCCTGACTTTC
. | TRBJ1-2 | TRBV2 | . | CASSFTGTFF | TGTGCCAGCAGTTTTACCGGGACCTTCTTC
many | TRBJ2-7 | TRBV12-3/TRBV12-4 | . | CASSLREGAYEQYF | TGTGCCAGCAGTTTAAGGGAGGGGGCCTACGAGCAGTACTTC
many | TRBJ1-1 | TRBV6-5 | TRBD1 | CASSYLDRVWDTEAFF | TGTGCCAGCAGTTACTTAGACAGGGTGTGGGACACTGAAGCTTTCTTT
many | TRBJ2-7 | TRBV20-1 | TRBD2 | CSARLAGYEQYF | TGCAGTGCCAGACTAGCGGGCTACGAGCAGTACTTC
once | TRBJ1-2 | TRBV7-9 | TRBD1 | CASSPTGQSLYGYTF | TGTGCCAGCAGCCCTACGGGACAGAGTTTATATGGCTACACCTTC
many | TRBJ1-1 | TRBV6-5 | . | CASSPRGLSNTEAFF | TGTGCCAGCAGTCCCCGGGGACTCTCGAACACTGAAGCTTTCTTT
many | TRBJ1-2 | TRBV30 | . | CAFNKPSQGIYGYTF | TGTGCCTTCAACAAACCTAGCCAGGGGATTTATGGCTACACCTTC
many | TRBJ2-7 | TRBV6-2/TRBV6-3 | . | CATQGARNNYEQYF | TGTGCCACCCAAGGGGCTAGGAACAATTACGAGCAGTACTTC
. | TRBJ1-2 | TRBV12-3/TRBV12-4 | . | CATKPPPLGVGDGYTF | TGTGCCACTAAACCCCCTCCGTTGGGGGTGGGAGATGGCTACACCTTC
. | TRBJ2-2 | TRBV20-1 | TRBD1 | CSARDRTGPNTGELFF | TGCAGTGCTAGAGATCGGACAGGACCGAACACCGGGGAGCTGTTTTTT
many | TRBJ1-5 | TRBV30 | . | CAGGPDSNQPQHF | TGTGCCGGCGGACCGGATAGCAATCAGCCCCAGCATTTT
many | TRBJ1-1 | TRBV20-1 | . | CSARSEGRVTEAFF | TGCAGTGCTAGATCCGAAGGCAGGGTCACTGAAGCTTTCTTT
. | TRBJ1-1 | TRBV6-1 | . | CASSEARGLNTEAFF | TGTGCCAGCAGTGAAGCAAGGGGCCTGAACACTGAAGCTTTCTTT
many | TRBJ1-6 | TRBV20-1 | . | CSARVGGASPLHF | TGCAGTGCTAGAGTGGGGGGCGCCTCACCCCTCCACTTT
many | TRBJ1-2 | TRBV20-1 | . | CSARDYGYTF | TGCAGTGCGCGAGACTATGGCTACACCTTC
many | TRBJ1-2 | TRBV27 | . | CASSSDTFSYGYTF | TGTGCCAGCAGTTCCGATACGTTTAGCTATGGCTACACCTTC
few | TRBJ2-7 | TRBV18 | . | CASSKMETGTSYEQYF | TGTGCCAGCTCAAAAATGGAGACAGGGACTTCCTACGAGCAGTACTTC
many | TRBJ1-2 | TRBV28 | . | CASSPGQYYGYTF | TGTGCCAGCAGTCCTGGACAGTACTATGGCTACACCTTC
many | TRBJ1-3 | TRBV12-3/TRBV12-4 | . | CASRSEFGNTIYF | TGTGCCAGCAGGTCAGAGTTTGGAAACACCATATATTTT
many | TRBJ2-5 | TRBV18 | . | CASSPNSGKETQYF | TGTGCCAGCTCACCTAACAGCGGCAAAGAGACCCAGTACTTC
many | TRBJ2-7 | TRBV9 | . | CASSVSPLNRDYEQYF | TGTGCCAGCAGCGTAAGTCCCCTCAACAGAGACTACGAGCAGTACTTC
many | TRBJ2-7 | TRBV30 | . | CAWSVGRAYEQYF | TGTGCCTGGAGTGTAGGACGAGCCTACGAGCAGTACTTC
once | TRBJ2-7 | TRBV28 | . | CASGRRTTSYEQYF | TGTGCCAGCGGCCGCCGGACAACCTCCTACGAGCAGTACTTC
many | TRBJ2-7 | TRBV27 | TRBD1 | CASHGTGGYEQYF | TGTGCCAGCCACGGGACAGGGGGATACGAGCAGTACTTC
. | TRBJ1-2 | TRBV6-4 | TRBD1 | CASSPQGTDYGYTF | TGTGCCAGCAGTCCACAGGGGACGGACTATGGCTACACCTTC
few | TRBJ1-6 | TRBV6-1 | . | CARGGQNGSYNSPLHF | TGTGCCAGGGGGGGGCAGAACGGGTCCTATAATTCACCCCTCCACTTT
. | TRBJ1-5 | TRBV3-1 | . | CASSQSWGNQPQHF | TGTGCCAGCAGCCAGAGCTGGGGGAATCAGCCCCAGCATTTT
. | TRBJ1-1 | TRBV11-2 | . | CASSLQLGATDSNTEAFF | TGTGCCAGCAGCTTACAACTAGGGGCCACCGACAGTAACACTGAAGCTTTCTTT
many | TRBJ1-3 | TRBV25-1 | TRBD1 | CASSEWGTGNSGNTIYF | TGTGCCAGCAGTGAATGGGGGACAGGGAACTCTGGAAACACCATATATTTT